This T cell receptor beta chain is drawn from a study of cytomegalovirus exposure and HLA in healthy donors. Study results and caveats: Later analysis identified several of the most significant clusters that appeared linked to common viral pathogens. Analyzed later, association rates of TCRs varied across HLA loci, with DRB1 most and HLA-C fewest. Cytomegalovirus status was reportedly diagnosed by the classifier with high specificity and sensitivity.

PCR was performed using 60 Vbeta and 13 Jbeta primers. Libraries were prepared by immunoSEQ multiplex PCR; TCRdb keeps only in-frame clonotypes and omits some of them. The sample shows roughly 100,000 clones, 65% to 90% of them seen only once. V lost 5 bases and J lost 6; bases outside the gene matches: 7. The CDR3 is 14 residues long. The germline CDR1 and CDR2 sequences are SEHNR and FQNEAQ (reference sequence). Turning to this clone: No antigen is known for it.

Donors sampled were nominally healthy, though unrecorded immune exposures were likely. The receptor comes from a man in his forties or fifties in good health and CMV-seronegative. Material for sequencing was PBMCs. The chain employs TRBV7-9 and TRBJ2-1, with TRBD2 identical over 7 bases. The CDR3 here is CASSPTSTSNEQFF. As DNA, the CDR3 is TGTGCCAGCAGCCCGACTAGCACCAGCAATGAGCAGTTCTTC. The complete variable domain, with remaining parts taken from reference TRBV7-9 and TRBJ2-1, reads DTGVSQNPRHKITKRGQNVTFRCDPISEHNRLYWYRQTLGQGPEFLTYFQNEAQLEKSRLLSDRFSAERPKGSFSTLEIQRTEQGDSAMYLCASSPTSTSNEQFFGPGTRLTVL.